Given below is one T cell receptor beta chain in context. A J-beta primer mix and a sample-barcoded 5' primer were used in a second PCR of roughly 6 to 12 cycles. Via MiXCR, TCRdb re-called the 5' RACE reads, giving one row per CDR3 protein. The sample includes hundreds of thousands of distinct CDR3 sequences, under 65% of them seen just once. The record originates from a study of blood T cells in healthy people across ages. The CDR3 length is 15 residues. V was clipped by 0 bases and J by 4 bases; unmatched bases: 7. Germline assignment: CDR1 SGHKS and CDR2 YYEKEE (reference sequence). The V gene is TRBV5-5, the J gene TRBJ2-7, with 7 bases matching TRBD1. The sample consisted of blood. This receptor was identified in a man in his sixties in good health. The CDR3 sequence is CASSLEQGNGYEQYF. CDR3 coding DNA: TGTGCCAGCAGCTTGGAACAGGGGAATGGGTACGAGCAGTACTTC.